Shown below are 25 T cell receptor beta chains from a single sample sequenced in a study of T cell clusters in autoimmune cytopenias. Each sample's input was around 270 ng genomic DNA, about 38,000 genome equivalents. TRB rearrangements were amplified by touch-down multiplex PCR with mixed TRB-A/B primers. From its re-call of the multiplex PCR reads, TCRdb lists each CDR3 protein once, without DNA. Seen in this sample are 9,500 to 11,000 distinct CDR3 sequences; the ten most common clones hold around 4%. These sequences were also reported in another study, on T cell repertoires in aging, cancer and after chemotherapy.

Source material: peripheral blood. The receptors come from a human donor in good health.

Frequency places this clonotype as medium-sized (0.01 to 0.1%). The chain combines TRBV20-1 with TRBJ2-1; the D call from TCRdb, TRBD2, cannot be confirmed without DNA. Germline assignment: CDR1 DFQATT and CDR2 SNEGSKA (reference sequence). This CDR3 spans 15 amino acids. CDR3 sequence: CSAMATSGGYNEQFF.

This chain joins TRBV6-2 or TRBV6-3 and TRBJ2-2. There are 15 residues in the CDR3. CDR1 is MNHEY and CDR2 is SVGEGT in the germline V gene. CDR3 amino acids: CASRGILAYTGELFF.

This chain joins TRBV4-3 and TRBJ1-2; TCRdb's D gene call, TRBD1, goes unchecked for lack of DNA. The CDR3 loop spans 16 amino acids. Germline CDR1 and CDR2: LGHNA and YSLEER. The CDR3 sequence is CASSRSHDRGLYGYTF.

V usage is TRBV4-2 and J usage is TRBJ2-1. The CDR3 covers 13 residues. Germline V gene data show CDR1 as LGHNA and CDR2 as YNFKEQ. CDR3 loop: CASSSFVSGEQFF.

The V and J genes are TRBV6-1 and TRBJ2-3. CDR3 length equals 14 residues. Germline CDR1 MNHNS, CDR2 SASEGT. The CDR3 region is CASLAVGFTDTQYF.

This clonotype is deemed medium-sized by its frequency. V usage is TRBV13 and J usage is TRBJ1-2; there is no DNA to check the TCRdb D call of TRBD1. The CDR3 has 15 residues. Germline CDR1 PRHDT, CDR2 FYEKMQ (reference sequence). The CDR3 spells CASSSPDRGTDGYTF.

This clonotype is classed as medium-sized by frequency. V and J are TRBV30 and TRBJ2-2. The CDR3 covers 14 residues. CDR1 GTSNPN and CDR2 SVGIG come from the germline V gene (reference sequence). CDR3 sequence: CAWKGGWNTGELFF.

CDR3 region: CAISEGGQGSGYTF. The rearrangement uses TRBV10-3 and TRBJ1-2; the TRBD1 assignment by TCRdb is unverifiable without DNA. CDR1 and CDR2 from the germline V gene are ENHRY and SYGVKD. The CDR3 has 14 residues.

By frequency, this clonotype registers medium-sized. CDR3 region: CASGLASGTYEQYF. The chain links TRBV5-6 to TRBJ2-7. CDR1 is SGHDT, CDR2 YYEEEE, per germline. There are 14 residues in the CDR3.

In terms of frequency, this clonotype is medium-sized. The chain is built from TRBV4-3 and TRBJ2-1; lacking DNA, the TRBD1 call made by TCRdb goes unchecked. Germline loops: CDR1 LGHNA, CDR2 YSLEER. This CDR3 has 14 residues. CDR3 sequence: CASSHDRGQGEQFF.

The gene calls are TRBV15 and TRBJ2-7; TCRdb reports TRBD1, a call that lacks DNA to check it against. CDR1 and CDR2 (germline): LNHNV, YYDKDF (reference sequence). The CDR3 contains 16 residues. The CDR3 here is CATSRETGGLSYEQYF.

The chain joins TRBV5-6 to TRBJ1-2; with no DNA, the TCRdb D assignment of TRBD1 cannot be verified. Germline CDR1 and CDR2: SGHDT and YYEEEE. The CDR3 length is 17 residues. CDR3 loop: CASSLLGGTGRGYGYTF.

The CDR3: CASRGLANEQFF. The chain combines TRBV14 with TRBJ2-1; the D call from TCRdb, TRBD2, cannot be confirmed without DNA. The germline V gene has CDR1 SGHDN and CDR2 FVKESK. This CDR3 spans 12 amino acids. The full variable domain, in which reference TRBV14 and TRBJ2-1 provide the parts outside the CDR3, is EAGVTQFPSHSVIEKGQTVTLRCDPISGHDNLYWYRRVMGKEIKFLLHFVKESKQDESGMPNNRFLAERTGGTYSTLKVQPAELEDSGVYFCASRGLANEQFFGPGTRLTVL.

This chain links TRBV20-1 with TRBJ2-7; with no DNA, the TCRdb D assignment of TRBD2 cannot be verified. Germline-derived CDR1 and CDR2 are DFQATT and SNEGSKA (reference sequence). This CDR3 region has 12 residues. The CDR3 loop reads CSARIAGVEQYF.

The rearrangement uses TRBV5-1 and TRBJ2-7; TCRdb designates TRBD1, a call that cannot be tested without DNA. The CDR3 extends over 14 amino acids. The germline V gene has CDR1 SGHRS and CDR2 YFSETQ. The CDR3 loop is CASSLAQGAYEQYF.

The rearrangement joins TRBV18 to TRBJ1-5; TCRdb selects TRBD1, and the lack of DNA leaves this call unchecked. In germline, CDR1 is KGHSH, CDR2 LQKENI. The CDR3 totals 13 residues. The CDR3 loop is CASSQGQFGPQHF.

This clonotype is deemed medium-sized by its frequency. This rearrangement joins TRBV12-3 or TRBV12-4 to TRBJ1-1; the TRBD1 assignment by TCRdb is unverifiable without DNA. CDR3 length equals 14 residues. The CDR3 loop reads CASSPGQENTEAFF.

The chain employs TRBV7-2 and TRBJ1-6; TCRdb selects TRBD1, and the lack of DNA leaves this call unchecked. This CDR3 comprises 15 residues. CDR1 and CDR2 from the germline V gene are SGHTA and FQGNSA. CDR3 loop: CASSLAWQGGSPLHF. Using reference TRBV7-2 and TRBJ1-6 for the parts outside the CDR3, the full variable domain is GAGVSQSPSNKVTEKGKDVELRCDPISGHTALYWYRQSLGQGLEFLIYFQGNSAPDKSGLPSDRFSAERTGGSVSTLTIQRTQQEDSAVYLCASSLAWQGGSPLHFGNGTRLTVT.

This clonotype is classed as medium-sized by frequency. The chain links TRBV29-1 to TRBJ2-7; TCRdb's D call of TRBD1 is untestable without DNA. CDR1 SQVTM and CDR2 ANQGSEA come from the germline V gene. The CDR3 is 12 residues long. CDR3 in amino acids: CSVRDSGYEQYF.

The CDR3 sequence: CASGVVYNEQFF. J is TRBJ2-1 and V is TRBV25-1. Germline CDR1 MGHDK, CDR2 SYGVNS. This CDR3 has 12 residues. Based on the CDR3 plus reference TRBV25-1 and TRBJ2-1, the full variable domain is EADIYQTPRYLVIGTGKKITLECSQTMGHDKMYWYQQDPGMELHLIHYSYGVNSTEKGDLSSESTVSRIRTEHFPLTLESARPSHTSQYLCASGVVYNEQFFGPGTRLTVL.

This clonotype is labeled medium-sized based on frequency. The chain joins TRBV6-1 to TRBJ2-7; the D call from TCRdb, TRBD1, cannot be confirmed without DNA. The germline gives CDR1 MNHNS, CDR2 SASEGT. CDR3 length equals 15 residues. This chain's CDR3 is CASSEGTGVFYEQYF.

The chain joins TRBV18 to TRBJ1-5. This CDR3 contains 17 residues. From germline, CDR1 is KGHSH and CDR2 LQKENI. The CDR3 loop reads CASSPGPGVGEDQPQHF. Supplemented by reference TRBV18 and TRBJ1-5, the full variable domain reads NAGVMQNPRHLVRRRGQEARLRCSPMKGHSHVYWYRQLPEEGLKFMVYLQKENIIDESGMPKERFSAEFPKEGPSILRIQQVVRGDSAAYFCASSPGPGVGEDQPQHFGDGTRLSIL.

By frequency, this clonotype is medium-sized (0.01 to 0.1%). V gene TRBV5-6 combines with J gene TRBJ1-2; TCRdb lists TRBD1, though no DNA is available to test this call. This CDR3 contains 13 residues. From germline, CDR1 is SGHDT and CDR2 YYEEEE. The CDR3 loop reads CASSSLPSSGYTF.

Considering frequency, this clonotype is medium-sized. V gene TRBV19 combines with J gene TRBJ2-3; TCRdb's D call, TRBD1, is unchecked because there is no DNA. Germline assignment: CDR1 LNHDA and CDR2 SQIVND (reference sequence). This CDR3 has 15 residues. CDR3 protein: CASSYLYGTTDTQYF.

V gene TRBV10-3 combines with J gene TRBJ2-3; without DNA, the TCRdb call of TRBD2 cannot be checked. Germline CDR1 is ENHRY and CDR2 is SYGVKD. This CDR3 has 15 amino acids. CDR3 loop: CASRSTSGGADTQYF.